These 16 T cell receptor beta chains were all obtained from the same sample, sequenced in a study of T cell changes during pregnancy in multiple sclerosis. TCRdb's copy holds only in-frame clones and misses some; the assay was immunoSEQ multiplex PCR. The sample yields 40,000 or so clones, approximately 90% seen once. Material: CD8+ T cells from peripheral blood mononuclear cells, obtained in the third trimester of pregnancy. The receptors originated from a female donor with multiple sclerosis, enrolled in a pregnancy study.

The chain links TRBV6-5 to TRBJ2-7, with no clear D. Deletions cut 3 bases from V and 0 bases from J, with 6 bases between. This CDR3 spans 13 amino acids. Germline-derived CDR1 and CDR2 are MNHEY and SVGAGI. The CDR3 bases are TGTGCCAGCAGTTATGAGAGCTCCTACGAGCAGTACTTC. Its translation is CASSYESSYEQYF.

This chain joins TRBV28 and TRBJ2-7, with 9 bases fitting TRBD1. Germline V gene data show CDR1 as MDHEN and CDR2 as SYDVKM. With 10 bases clipped from V and 2 bases from J, the junction kept 6 bases outside the gene matches. This CDR3 region has 13 residues. The CDR3 loop reads CATGDRVTYEQYF. The DNA for the CDR3 is TGTGCCACCGGGGACAGGGTTACCTACGAGCAGTACTTC.

This chain uses TRBV5-4 with TRBJ2-7; the D gene is possibly TRBD2 (6 bases). The germline V gene encodes CDR1 SGHNT and CDR2 YYREEE (reference sequence). The V end lost 3 bases, the J end lost 2 bases, and 9 bases lay between the germline ends. The CDR3 has 13 residues. CDR3 sequence reads: CASSSGTAYEQYF. The CDR3 coding sequence is TGTGCCAGCAGCTCGGGGACTGCCTACGAGCAGTACTTC.

The gene calls are TRBV10-3 and TRBJ1-1, with D uncertain. CDR3 length: 14 residues. V was pared by 4 bases and J by 4 bases, with 13 bases between. Germline assignment: CDR1 ENHRY and CDR2 SYGVKD. As DNA, the CDR3 is TGTGCCATCAGTGGAGAGGGTGGGAGCACTGAAGCTTTCTTT. Protein product: CAISGEGGSTEAFF.

The rearrangement uses TRBV11-2 and TRBJ2-7; D gene unclear. CDR1 SGHAT and CDR2 FQNNGV come from the germline V gene. V was trimmed by 0 bases and J by 5 bases, leaving 8 bases between them. The CDR3 is 13 amino acids. CDR3 sequence (DNA): TGTGCCAGCAGCTTAGAAATCGAGAACGAGCAGTACTTC. Translated: CASSLEIENEQYF. The whole variable domain, remainder taken from reference TRBV11-2 and TRBJ2-7, is EAGVAQSPRYKIIEKRQSVAFWCNPISGHATLYWYQQILGQGPKLLIQFQNNGVVDDSQLPKDRFSAERLKGVDSTLKIQPAKLEDSAVYLCASSLEIENEQYFGPGTRLTVT.

The chain carries TRBV28 and TRBJ1-5; unclear D gene. Trimming removed 2 bases from V and 0 bases from J, with 11 bases in between. The CDR3 contains 16 residues. CDR1 is MDHEN and CDR2 is SYDVKM in the germline V gene. CDR3 DNA: TGTGCCAGCAGTTTAAATATACTCAATAGCAATCAGCCCCAGCATTTT. As protein: CASSLNILNSNQPQHF. The full variable domain, its missing parts supplied by reference TRBV28 and TRBJ1-5, is DVKVTQSSRYLVKRTGEKVFLECVQDMDHENMFWYRQDPGLGLRLIYFSYDVKMKEKGDIPEGYSVSREKKERFSLILESASTNQTSMYLCASSLNILNSNQPQHFGDGTRLSIL.

The V gene is TRBV6-7, the J gene TRBJ1-4, with 7 bases aligning to TRBD1. TRBV6-7 is sorted into the ORF group, with uncertain function. Trimming removed 4 bases from V and 4 bases from J; junction bases left unmatched: 3. The CDR3 extends over 14 amino acids. The CDR3 loop is CASSSGQSNEKLFF. CDR3 in DNA: TGTGCCAGCAGTTCGGGACAGAGTAATGAAAAACTGTTTTTT.

This chain joins TRBV5-8 and TRBJ2-1; D gene unclear. CDR1 SGHTS and CDR2 YDEGEE come from the germline V gene. V was pared by 4 bases and J by 2 bases, with 13 bases between. The CDR3 length is 15 residues. CDR3 region: CASSVNTVPYNEQFF. In DNA, the CDR3 is TGTGCCAGCAGCGTAAACACAGTACCCTACAATGAGCAGTTCTTC.

The gene calls are TRBV2 and TRBJ2-1, with 10 bases lining up with TRBD2. This CDR3 region has 17 residues. Germline V gives CDR1 SNHLY, CDR2 FYNNEI. The J segment lost 8 bases and the V segment lost 2 bases, leaving 12 bases of the junction unmatched. CDR3 amino acids: CASSEWDLAGALDEQFF. In nucleotides, the CDR3 is TGTGCCAGCAGTGAATGGGACCTAGCGGGGGCCCTCGATGAGCAGTTCTTC.

This chain's CDR3 is CASSQDPGVNTEAFF. In nucleotides, the CDR3 is TGCGCCAGCAGCCAAGACCCAGGGGTGAACACTGAAGCTTTCTTT. The gene calls are TRBV4-3 and TRBJ1-1; the D gene is possibly TRBD1 (6 bases). This CDR3 contains 15 residues. CDR1 and CDR2 (germline): LGHNA, YSLEER. V was clipped by 0 bases and J by 0 bases, with 8 bases between them.

The rearrangement uses TRBV6-5 and TRBJ2-7, with unresolved D. CDR3 length: 16 residues. Trimming stripped 0 bases from V and 2 bases from J, with 14 bases between. Germline V gives CDR1 MNHEY, CDR2 SVGAGI. The CDR3 here is CASSYSNGRITYEQYF. In DNA form, the CDR3 reads TGTGCCAGCAGTTACTCGAACGGTCGCATAACCTACGAGCAGTACTTC.

V gene TRBV6-4 combines with J gene TRBJ2-3, with 8 nucleotides matching TRBD1. The V segment lost 0 bases and the J segment 5 bases; nucleotides outside the gene matches: 4. This CDR3 region has 15 residues. The germline CDR1 and CDR2 sequences are MRHNA and SNTAGT. CDR3 region: CASSDSQGAGDTQYF. The CDR3 nucleotides read TGTGCCAGCAGTGACTCGCAGGGGGCGGGAGATACGCAGTATTTT.

The chain links TRBV12-5 to TRBJ2-3; possibly TRBD2 for D (6 bases). Per germline, CDR1 LGHNT and CDR2 FRNRAP. Trimming took 10 bases from V and 2 from J, leaving 13 bases between them. This CDR3 is 13 amino acids long. In DNA form, the CDR3 reads TGTGCTACATCAAGCGGGTACACAGATACGCAGTATTTT. Translation gives CATSSGYTDTQYF.

This chain links TRBV7-9 with TRBJ1-3, with D tentatively TRBD1 (6 bases). Trimming took 4 bases from V and 0 from J, leaving 16 bases between them. The CDR3 runs 17 residues. Per germline, CDR1 SEHNR and CDR2 FQNEAQ (reference sequence). This CDR3 reads CASSSRYRAGSGNTIYF. In nucleotides, the CDR3 is TGTGCCAGCAGCTCCCGCTACAGGGCGGGCTCTGGAAACACCATATATTTT.

This clone was observed a handful of times. The chain links TRBV10-1 to TRBJ1-2; D is perhaps TRBD1 (6 bases). The CDR3 length is 15 residues. Per germline, CDR1 WNHNN and CDR2 SYGVQD (reference sequence). V lost 4 bases and J 1 base, leaving 13 bases between the germline ends. CDR3: CASSGEGVGNYGYTF. The CDR3 coding sequence is TGCGCCAGCAGTGGTGAGGGGGTAGGTAACTATGGCTACACCTTC.

The chain links TRBV9 to TRBJ2-7, with 7 positions matching TRBD2. Germline-derived CDR1 and CDR2 are SGDLS and YYNGEE. CDR3 size: 15 residues. Trimming cost V 0 bases and J 2 bases; bases outside gene matches: 5. This chain's CDR3 is CASSVESSGPYEQYF. Written as DNA, the CDR3 is TGTGCCAGCAGCGTAGAATCTAGCGGTCCCTACGAGCAGTACTTC.